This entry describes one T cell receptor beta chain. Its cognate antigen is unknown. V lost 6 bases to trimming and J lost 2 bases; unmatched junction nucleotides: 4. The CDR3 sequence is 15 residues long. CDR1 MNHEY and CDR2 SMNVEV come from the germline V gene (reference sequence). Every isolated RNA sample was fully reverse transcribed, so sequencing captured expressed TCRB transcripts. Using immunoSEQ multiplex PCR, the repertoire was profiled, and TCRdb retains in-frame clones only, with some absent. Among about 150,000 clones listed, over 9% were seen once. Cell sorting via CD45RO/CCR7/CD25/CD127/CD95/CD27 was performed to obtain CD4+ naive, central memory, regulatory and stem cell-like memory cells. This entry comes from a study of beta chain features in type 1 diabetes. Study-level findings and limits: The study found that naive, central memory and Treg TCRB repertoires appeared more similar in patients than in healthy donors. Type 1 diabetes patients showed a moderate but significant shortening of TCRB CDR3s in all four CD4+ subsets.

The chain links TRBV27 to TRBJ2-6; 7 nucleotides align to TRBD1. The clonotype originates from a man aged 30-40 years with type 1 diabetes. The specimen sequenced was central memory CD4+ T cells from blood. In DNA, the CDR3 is TGTGCCAGCAGGCTAGGGGGCGCTGGGGCCAACGTCCTGACTTTC. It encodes CASRLGGAGANVLTF. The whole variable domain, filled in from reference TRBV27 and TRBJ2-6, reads EAQVTQNPRYLITVTGKKLTVTCSQNMNHEYMSWYRQDPGLGLRQIYYSMNVEVTDKGDVPEGYKVSRKEKRNFPLILESPSPNQTSLYFCASRLGGAGANVLTFGAGSRLTVL.